This paragraph covers one T cell receptor beta chain sequence. The CDR3 is 14 residues long. V was clipped by 3 bases and J by 3 bases; unmatched bases: 2. From germline, CDR1 is LNHDA and CDR2 SQIVND (reference sequence). This sample is part of a study of blood T cell repertoires in COVID-19. Study summary: Nucleic acid was either cDNA or gDNA, and it came from T cells, B-cell-depleted T cells, or PBMCs.

Authors' data handling: Amplifying reference gene primers gave estimates of nucleated cell counts. The method was immunoSEQ multiplex PCR; TCRdb's version includes in-frame clones alone and lacks a portion of them. V and J calls and clone size follow that table, whereas D and trimming were derived from the DNA. The data show more than 90,000 clones, roughly 80% seen once. This rearrangement joins TRBV19 to TRBJ1-5; TRBD1 agrees at 7 bases. The receptor was derived from a human donor in a cohort sampled during active COVID-19. Sample: peripheral blood. The CDR3 nucleotides read TGTGCCAGTAGTATGACAGGGTCCAATCAGCCCCAGCATTTT. This translates into CASSMTGSNQPQHF.